This T cell receptor beta chain came from a study of blood T cell repertoires in COVID-19. The CDR3 is made up of 14 amino acids. V lost 2 bases to trimming and J lost 3 bases, with 8 bases between them. Per germline, CDR1 MNHEY and CDR2 SMNVEV (reference sequence). Per the authors' pipeline: Cell counts per sample came from amplifying reference gene primers. TCRdb's table, derived via immunoSEQ multiplex PCR, lists solely in-frame clones and lacks some. The V and J calls and clone size come from that table; D and trimming were worked out from the DNA. The profile shows some 280,000 clones, 70% to 90% of them singletons.

J is TRBJ1-5 and V is TRBV27; D is unresolved. The sample taken for sequencing was peripheral blood. This clonotype was sampled from a woman aged 50 to 60 with active or convalescent COVID-19. The CDR3 DNA is TGTGCCAGCAGTTTACGGGGATTCAATCAGCCCCAGCATTTT. As protein: CASSLRGFNQPQHF.